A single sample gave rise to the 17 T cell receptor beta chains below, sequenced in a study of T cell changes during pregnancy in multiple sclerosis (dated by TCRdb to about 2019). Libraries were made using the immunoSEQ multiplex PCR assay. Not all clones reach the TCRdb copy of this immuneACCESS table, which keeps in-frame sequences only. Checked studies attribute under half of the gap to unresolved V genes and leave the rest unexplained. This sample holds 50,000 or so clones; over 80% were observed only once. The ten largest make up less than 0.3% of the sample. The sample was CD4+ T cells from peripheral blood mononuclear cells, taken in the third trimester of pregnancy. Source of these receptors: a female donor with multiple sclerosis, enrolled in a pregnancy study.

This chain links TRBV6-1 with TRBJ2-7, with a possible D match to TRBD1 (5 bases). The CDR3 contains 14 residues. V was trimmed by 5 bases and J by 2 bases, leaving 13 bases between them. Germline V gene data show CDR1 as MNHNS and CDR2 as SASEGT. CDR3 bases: TGTGCCAGCAGTCCTAACGTAGGGGCCTACGAGCAGTACTTC. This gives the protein CASSPNVGAYEQYF.

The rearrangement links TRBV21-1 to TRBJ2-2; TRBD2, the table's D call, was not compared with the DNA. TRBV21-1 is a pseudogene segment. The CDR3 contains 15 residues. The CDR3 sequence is CASIPPGWDTGELFF. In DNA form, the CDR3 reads TGTGCCAGCATCCCTCCGGGGTGGGACACCGGGGAGCTGTTTTTT.

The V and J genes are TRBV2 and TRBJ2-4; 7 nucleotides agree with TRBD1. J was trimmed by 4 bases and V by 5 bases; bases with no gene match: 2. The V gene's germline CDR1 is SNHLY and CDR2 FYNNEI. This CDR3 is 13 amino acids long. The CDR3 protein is CASSRDSKNIQYF. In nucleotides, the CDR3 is TGTGCCAGCAGTAGGGACAGTAAAAACATTCAGTACTTC.

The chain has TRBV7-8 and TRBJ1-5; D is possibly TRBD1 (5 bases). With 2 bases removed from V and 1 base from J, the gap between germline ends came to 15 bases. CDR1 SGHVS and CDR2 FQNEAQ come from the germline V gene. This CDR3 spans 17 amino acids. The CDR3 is CASSLLGGRMSNQPQHF. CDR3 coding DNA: TGTGCCAGCAGCTTATTGGGGGGGAGGATGAGCAATCAGCCCCAGCATTTT. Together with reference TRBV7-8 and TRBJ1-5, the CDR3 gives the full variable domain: GAGVSQSPRYKVAKRGQDVALRCDPISGHVSLFWYQQALGQGPEFLTYFQNEAQLDKSGLPSDRFFAERPEGSVSTLKIQRTQQEDSAVYLCASSLLGGRMSNQPQHFGDGTRLSIL.

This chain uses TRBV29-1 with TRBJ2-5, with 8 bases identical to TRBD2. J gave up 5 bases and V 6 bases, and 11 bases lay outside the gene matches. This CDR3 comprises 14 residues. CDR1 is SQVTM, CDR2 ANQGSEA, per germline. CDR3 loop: CSVAGTRVIETQYF. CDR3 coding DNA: TGCAGCGTGGCCGGGACTAGAGTGATCGAGACCCAGTACTTC.

CDR3 nucleotides: TGTGCCAGTCGACTAGCGGGAGGATATGAGCAGTTCTTC. This gives the protein CASRLAGGYEQFF. The V and J genes are TRBV27 and TRBJ2-1; 13 bases line up with TRBD2. The CDR3 runs to 13 residues. Germline values: CDR1 MNHEY, CDR2 SMNVEV (reference sequence). J gave up 8 bases and V 9 bases, and 4 bases lay outside the gene matches.

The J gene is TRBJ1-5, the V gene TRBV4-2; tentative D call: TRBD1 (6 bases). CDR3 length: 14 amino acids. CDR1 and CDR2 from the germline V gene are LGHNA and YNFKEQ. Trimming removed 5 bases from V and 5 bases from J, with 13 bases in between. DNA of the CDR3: TGTGCCAGCAGCTTCGCACAGGGAGATCAGCCCCAGCATTTT. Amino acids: CASSFAQGDQPQHF.

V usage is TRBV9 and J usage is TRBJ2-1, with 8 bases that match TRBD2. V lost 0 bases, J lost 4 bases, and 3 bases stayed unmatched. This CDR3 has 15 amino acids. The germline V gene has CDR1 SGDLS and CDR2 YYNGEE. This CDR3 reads CASSVDGTRYNEQFF. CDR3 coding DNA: TGTGCCAGCAGCGTAGACGGGACTAGATACAATGAGCAGTTCTTC.

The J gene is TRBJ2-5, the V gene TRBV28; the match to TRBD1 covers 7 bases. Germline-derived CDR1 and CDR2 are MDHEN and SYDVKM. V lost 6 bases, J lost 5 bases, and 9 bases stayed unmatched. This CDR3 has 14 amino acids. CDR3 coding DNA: TGTGCCAGCAGCCAATCCGGGACAGTTGAGACCCAGTACTTC. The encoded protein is CASSQSGTVETQYF.

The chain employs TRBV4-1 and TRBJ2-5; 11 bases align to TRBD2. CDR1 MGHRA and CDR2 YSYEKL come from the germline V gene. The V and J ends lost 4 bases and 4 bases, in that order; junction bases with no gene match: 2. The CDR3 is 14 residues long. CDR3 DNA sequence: TGCGCCAGCAGCCTACTAGCGGGGGTAGAGACCCAGTACTTC. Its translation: CASSLLAGVETQYF.

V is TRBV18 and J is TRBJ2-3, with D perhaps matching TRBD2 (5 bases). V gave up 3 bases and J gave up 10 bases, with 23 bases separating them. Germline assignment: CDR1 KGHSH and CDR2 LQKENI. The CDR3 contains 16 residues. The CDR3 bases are TGTGCCAGCTCACCGGATCTAGCCGGCTCAGCCCGCCCGCAGTATTTT. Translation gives CASSPDLAGSARPQYF.

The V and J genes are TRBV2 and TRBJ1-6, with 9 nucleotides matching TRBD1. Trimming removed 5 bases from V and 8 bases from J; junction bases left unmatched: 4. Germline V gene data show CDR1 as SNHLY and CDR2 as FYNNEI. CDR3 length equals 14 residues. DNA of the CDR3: TGTGCCAGCAGTCCGGACAGGGGTCATTCACCCCTCCACTTT. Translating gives CASSPDRGHSPLHF.

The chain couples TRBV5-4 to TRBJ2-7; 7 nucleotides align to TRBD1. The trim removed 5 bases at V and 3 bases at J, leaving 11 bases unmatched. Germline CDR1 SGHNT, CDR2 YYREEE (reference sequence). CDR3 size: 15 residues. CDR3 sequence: CASSLQGQNRYEQYF. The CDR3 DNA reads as TGTGCCAGCAGTCTACAGGGGCAAAACCGCTACGAGCAGTACTTC.

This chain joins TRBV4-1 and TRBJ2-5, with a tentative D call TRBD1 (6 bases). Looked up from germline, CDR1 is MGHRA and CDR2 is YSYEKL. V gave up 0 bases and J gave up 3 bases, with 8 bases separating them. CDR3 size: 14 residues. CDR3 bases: TGCGCCAGCAGCCAAGAATACAGGGAAGAGACCCAGTACTTC. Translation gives CASSQEYREETQYF.

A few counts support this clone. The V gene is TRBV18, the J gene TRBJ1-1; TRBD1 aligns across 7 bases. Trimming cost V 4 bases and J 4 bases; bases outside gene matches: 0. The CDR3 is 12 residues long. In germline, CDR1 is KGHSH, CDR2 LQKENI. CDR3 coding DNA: TGTGCCAGCTCACGGGACAGCACTGAAGCTTTCTTT. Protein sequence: CASSRDSTEAFF. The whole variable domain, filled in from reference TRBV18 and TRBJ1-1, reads NAGVMQNPRHLVRRRGQEARLRCSPMKGHSHVYWYRQLPEEGLKFMVYLQKENIIDESGMPKERFSAEFPKEGPSILRIQQVVRGDSAAYFCASSRDSTEAFFGQGTRLTVV.

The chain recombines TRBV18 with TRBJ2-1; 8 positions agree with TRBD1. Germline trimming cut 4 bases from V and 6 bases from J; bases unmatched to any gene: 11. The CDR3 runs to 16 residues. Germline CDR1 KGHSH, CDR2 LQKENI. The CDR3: CASSLPTGQGGNEQFF. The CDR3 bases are TGTGCCAGCTCACTACCCACCGGACAGGGTGGCAATGAGCAGTTCTTC. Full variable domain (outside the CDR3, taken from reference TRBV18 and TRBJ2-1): NAGVMQNPRHLVRRRGQEARLRCSPMKGHSHVYWYRQLPEEGLKFMVYLQKENIIDESGMPKERFSAEFPKEGPSILRIQQVVRGDSAAYFCASSLPTGQGGNEQFFGPGTRLTVL.

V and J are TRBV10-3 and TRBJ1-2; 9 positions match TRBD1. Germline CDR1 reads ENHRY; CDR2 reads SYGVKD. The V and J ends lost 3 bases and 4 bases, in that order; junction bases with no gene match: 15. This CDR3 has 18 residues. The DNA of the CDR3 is TGTGCCATCAGTGACCCCGATCGTGCACAGGGGGCCGCCTATGGCTACACCTTC. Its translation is CAISDPDRAQGAAYGYTF.